A single sample is the source of the 30 T cell receptor beta chains below, sequenced in a study of blood T cell repertoires in COVID-19. Assay: immunoSEQ multiplex PCR; the TCRdb copy retains only in-frame clones and omits some. The table has 200,000 to 250,000 clones, about 81% seen once. Sequencing was carried out using PBMCs or T cells enriched from blood (not recorded which). These receptor sequences come from a man aged 35-49 years who had recovered from COVID-19.

J is TRBJ1-2 and V is TRBV9; TRBD1 might be the D (5 bases). V was clipped by 2 bases and J by 4 bases, with 9 bases between them. Germline V CDR1 and CDR2: SGDLS, YYNGEE. The CDR3 covers 13 residues. CDR3 protein: CASSVSRAYGYTF. DNA for the CDR3: TGTGCCAGCAGCGTCTCCAGGGCCTATGGCTACACCTTC.

As for this clone: Additional DNA sequences in this sample encode the identical CDR3. Here the CDR3 DNA reads TGCGCCAGCAGCTTGGGACAGAGCAATCAGCCCCAGCATTTT. Translated: CASSLGQSNQPQHF. This chain links TRBV5-1 with TRBJ1-5, with a tentative D call TRBD1 (5 bases). The CDR3 is 14 amino acids. Trimming removed 0 bases from V and 1 base from J, with 5 bases in between. Germline V gene sequence: CDR1 SGHRS, CDR2 YFSETQ.

The V and J genes are TRBV19 and TRBJ2-2; D is uncertain. CDR3 length: 13 residues. Germline V CDR1 and CDR2: LNHDA, SQIVND (reference sequence). Trimming took 4 bases from V and 5 from J, leaving 8 bases between them. CDR3 in DNA: TGTGCCAGTAGTAAGCTAGGTACCGGGGAGCTGTTTTTT. Its translation is CASSKLGTGELFF.

V and J are TRBV7-9 and TRBJ2-7, with 15 bases lining up with TRBD2. CDR1 is SEHNR and CDR2 is FQNEAQ in the germline V gene (reference sequence). This CDR3 has 18 residues. V dropped 6 bases and J dropped 0; count of bases not matched to a gene: 9. CDR3 bases: TGTGCCAGCAGGAGGACTAGCGGGGGGGCCGAAAGCTCCTACGAGCAGTACTTC. Translating it yields CASRRTSGGAESSYEQYF.

The V call is TRBV12-5, the J call TRBJ2-3; tentative D call: TRBD1 (6 bases). The V gene's germline CDR1 is LGHNT and CDR2 FRNRAP. With 6 bases removed from V and 3 bases from J, the gap between germline ends came to 22 bases. The CDR3 length is 17 residues. In DNA, the CDR3 is TGTGCTAGTGGATACCACGTAACAGGGTTTCGGACAGATACGCAGTATTTT. Its protein product is CASGYHVTGFRTDTQYF.

V and J are TRBV5-1 and TRBJ1-5; 9 bases are shared with TRBD1. The ends lost 7 bases at V and 1 base at J; junction bases unmatched: 12. The CDR3 has 17 amino acids. Germline V gives CDR1 SGHRS, CDR2 YFSETQ. DNA for the CDR3: TGCGCCAGCTTCAGTATACAGGGGGCAGGGAGCAATCAGCCCCAGCATTTT. This codes for CASFSIQGAGSNQPQHF.

This sequence joins TRBV2 and TRBJ2-7, with D possibly being TRBD1 (6 bases). This CDR3 has 13 residues. Germline V gene sequence: CDR1 SNHLY, CDR2 FYNNEI. With 4 bases removed from V and 5 bases from J, the gap between germline ends came to 12 bases. The CDR3 region is CASSVNRADEQYF. In nucleotides, the CDR3 is TGTGCCAGCAGTGTGAACAGGGCGGACGAGCAGTACTTC.

This clone was recorded only once. The chain carries TRBV7-2 and TRBJ2-7, with a weak D call TRBD2 (5 bases). Germline V CDR1 and CDR2: SGHTA, FQGNSA. The germline V and J ends were trimmed by 7 bases and 6 bases, with 22 bases remaining between them. The CDR3 contains 15 residues. The CDR3 loop reads CASTLRVGSQSEQYF. The CDR3 nucleotides read TGTGCCAGCACCCTACGAGTGGGGAGCCAAAGCGAGCAGTACTTC.

This sequence joins TRBV7-2 and TRBJ2-2; 8 bases map to TRBD1. With V trimmed by 5 bases and J by 4 bases, 6 bases remained unmatched. CDR1 and CDR2 from the germline V gene are SGHTA and FQGNSA. This CDR3 contains 15 residues. The CDR3 spells CASSIRTGRTGELFF. DNA for the CDR3: TGTGCCAGCAGCATACGGACAGGGCGCACCGGGGAGCTGTTTTTT.

In this sample, this clone turned up once. The V call is TRBV7-9, the J call TRBJ2-7, with 8 bases that match TRBD2. V gave up 7 bases and J gave up 7 bases; unmatched junction bases: 9. The CDR3 runs 13 residues. Germline lookup yields CDR1 SEHNR and CDR2 FQNEAQ (reference sequence). The CDR3 loop is CASIGGTSREQYF. DNA for the CDR3: TGTGCCAGCATCGGGGGGACTAGTCGTGAGCAGTACTTC.

CDR3 sequence reads: CAISPDGGRTEAFF. Written as DNA, the CDR3 is TGTGCCATCAGTCCTGACGGCGGAAGGACTGAAGCTTTCTTT. The genes are TRBV10-3 and TRBJ1-1; the D is unclear. The ends were cut back, 5 bases at V and 5 bases at J, with 15 bases in the middle. This CDR3 spans 14 amino acids. Germline V lookup: CDR1 ENHRY, CDR2 SYGVKD.

The genes are TRBV7-2 and TRBJ2-1; TRBD1 is a possible D gene (5 bases). The CDR3 spans 11 residues. Trimming left V 2 bases short and J 12 bases short, with 8 bases between. The germline CDR1 and CDR2 sequences are SGHTA and FQGNSA. The CDR3 region is CASSLRGVQFF. CDR3 DNA: TGTGCCAGCAGCTTAAGGGGTGTGCAGTTCTTC.

The chain uses TRBV7-6 and TRBJ2-1; 8 nucleotides line up with TRBD2. This CDR3 has 16 amino acids. Germline V CDR1 and CDR2: SGHVS, FNYEAQ. V lost 5 bases, J lost 9 bases, and 15 bases stayed unmatched. CDR3 loop: CASSPPREGLRIEQFF. CDR3 DNA: TGTGCCAGCAGCCCCCCCCGGGAGGGCCTTAGGATTGAGCAGTTCTTC.

The gene calls are TRBV5-1 and TRBJ2-7, with 8 positions matching TRBD1. The CDR3 runs to 15 residues. Germline assignment: CDR1 SGHRS and CDR2 YFSETQ. The ends lost 3 bases at V and 2 bases at J; junction bases unmatched: 7. CDR3 sequence: CASSSRQGSAYEQYF. CDR3 bases: TGCGCCAGCAGCTCCAGACAGGGGTCGGCCTACGAGCAGTACTTC.

The J gene is TRBJ1-1, the V gene TRBV30; D ambiguous. The CDR3 has 16 amino acids. V was trimmed by 5 bases and J by 0 bases, leaving 19 bases between them. Germline loops: CDR1 GTSNPN, CDR2 SVGIG (reference sequence). CDR3 protein: CAWGGRYSLLNTEAFF. The DNA of the CDR3 is TGTGCCTGGGGTGGCCGGTACAGCCTGCTGAACACTGAAGCTTTCTTT.

The chain is built from TRBV6-5 and TRBJ2-5; 7 nucleotides match TRBD1. Trimming took 6 bases from V and 2 from J; bases not matched to a gene: 0. Germline V gene lookup returns CDR1 MNHEY and CDR2 SVGAGI. The CDR3 is 12 amino acids. This CDR3 is CASRGQQETQYF. The CDR3 DNA sequence: TGTGCCAGCAGGGGACAGCAAGAGACCCAGTACTTC.

The CDR3 bases are TGTGCCAGTACCTCGCTAGCACGCACCGGGGAGCTGTTTTTT. It translates to CASTSLARTGELFF. V and J are TRBV19 and TRBJ2-2; D is perhaps TRBD2 (5 bases). The V end lost 7 bases, the J end lost 4 bases, and 13 bases lay between the germline ends. Germline-derived CDR1 and CDR2 are LNHDA and SQIVND (reference sequence). The CDR3 is 14 residues long.

This sequence joins TRBV2 and TRBJ1-6; TRBD1 aligns across 8 bases. CDR3 length: 15 amino acids. The V gene's germline CDR1 is SNHLY and CDR2 FYNNEI. V was clipped by 2 bases and J by 7 bases; unmatched bases: 4. The CDR3 DNA sequence: TGTGCCAGCAGTGAAAACAGGGGGTACAATTCACCCCTCCACTTT. Residues: CASSENRGYNSPLHF.

The chain carries TRBV7-3 and TRBJ2-1, with D tentatively TRBD2 (5 bases). Germline values: CDR1 SGHTA, CDR2 FQGTGA. The CDR3 spans 15 residues. Trimming shortened V by 2 bases and J by 10 bases, and 18 bases separated the two germline ends. The CDR3 nucleotides read TGTGCCAGCAGCTTATCCCGAGGGCCTCTACAGGAGCAGTTCTTC. Amino acid sequence: CASSLSRGPLQEQFF. The full variable domain, in which reference TRBV7-3 and TRBJ2-1 provide the parts outside the CDR3, is GAGVSQTPSNKVTEKGKYVELRCDPISGHTALYWYRQSLGQGPEFLIYFQGTGAADDSGLPNDRFFAVRPEGSVSTLKIQRTERGDSAVYLCASSLSRGPLQEQFFGPGTRLTVL.

The chain recombines TRBV6-1 with TRBJ2-1; 8 positions agree with TRBD2. With 0 bases clipped from V and 10 bases from J, the junction kept 11 bases outside the gene matches. This CDR3 contains 16 residues. Germline V gene sequence: CDR1 MNHNS, CDR2 SASEGT. CDR3 nucleotides: TGTGCCAGCAGTGAAGCGCGGGTTCTAGCGGGCAGGGAGCAGTTCTTC. The encoded protein is CASSEARVLAGREQFF.

The genes are TRBV5-4 and TRBJ1-3; 8 bases fit TRBD1. This CDR3 is 14 amino acids long. Germline CDR1 and CDR2: SGHNT and YYREEE (reference sequence). The V gene end was trimmed by 5 bases and the J gene end by 2 bases; junction bases not matched to a gene: 3. The DNA for the CDR3 is TGTGCCAGCAGAGAACAGGGGGCTGGAAACACCATATATTTT. It translates to CASREQGAGNTIYF.

The chain employs TRBV2 and TRBJ1-2, with 7 bases that match TRBD1. The germline gives CDR1 SNHLY, CDR2 FYNNEI. V dropped 5 bases and J dropped 4; count of bases not matched to a gene: 4. CDR3 size: 13 residues. CDR3 nucleotide sequence: TGTGCCAGCAGTACGGACAGGACCTATGGCTACACCTTC. It is translated as CASSTDRTYGYTF.

In its sample, this clone was seen a few times. The CDR3 spells CSVTTGGGSPLHF. CDR3 in DNA: TGCAGCGTTACTACAGGGGGGGGGTCACCCCTCCACTTT. This chain joins TRBV29-1 and TRBJ1-6; 8 bases map to TRBD1. Germline V gene lookup returns CDR1 SQVTM and CDR2 ANQGSEA. The CDR3 runs 13 residues. The V gene end was trimmed by 5 bases and the J gene end by 10 bases; junction bases not matched to a gene: 7.

V and J are TRBV27 and TRBJ2-2; TRBD2 is a possible D gene (6 bases). The CDR3 is made up of 14 amino acids. Germline CDR1 MNHEY, CDR2 SMNVEV (reference sequence). V was shortened by 6 bases and J by 5 bases, with 13 bases between the two germline ends. The CDR3 DNA reads TGTGCCAGCAGCCCGGCTAGCGCTACCGGGGAGCTGTTTTTT. This encodes CASSPASATGELFF.

The rearrangement joins TRBV7-6 to TRBJ2-1; D remains ambiguous. V lost 1 base and J lost 6, with 13 bases in between. The CDR3 covers 15 residues. Germline loops: CDR1 SGHVS, CDR2 FNYEAQ. The CDR3, as DNA: TGTGCCAGCAGCTTAGGTTCCTCCTACTTCAATGAGCAGTTCTTC. It yields the protein CASSLGSSYFNEQFF.

This chain links TRBV7-8 with TRBJ2-7; 14 bases are a match to TRBD2. V shed 3 bases and J 3 bases; nucleotides not matched to a gene: 1. The germline gives CDR1 SGHVS, CDR2 FQNEAQ. The CDR3 is made up of 15 amino acids. The CDR3 DNA reads as TGTGCCAGCAGCTTCGGGACTAGCGGGGGCTACGAGCAGTACTTC. It encodes CASSFGTSGGYEQYF.

This chain joins TRBV9 and TRBJ1-3, with no clear D. V lost 4 bases and J lost 0, with 8 bases in between. This CDR3 comprises 14 residues. Per the germline V gene, CDR1 is SGDLS and CDR2 is YYNGEE. The CDR3 is CASSTSNSGNTIYF. The CDR3 DNA reads TGTGCCAGCAGCACGAGTAACTCTGGAAACACCATATATTTT.

The rearrangement joins TRBV20-1 to TRBJ1-2; 7 bases line up with TRBD1. The CDR3 consists of 11 residues. CDR1 and CDR2 (germline): DFQATT, SNEGSKA (reference sequence). V shed 6 bases, J shed 8 bases, and the junction held 6 bases outside the gene matches. The CDR3 DNA is TGCAGTGCGGACAGGCCCGGGGGCTACACCTTC. Its protein is CSADRPGGYTF.

This clone occurred once. This sequence joins TRBV7-2 and TRBJ1-1; D possibly corresponds to TRBD1 (6 bases). The CDR3 has 15 residues. CDR1 is SGHTA, CDR2 FQGNSA, per germline. The V and J ends lost 3 bases and 6 bases respectively, with 17 bases between them. CDR3 loop: CASSLTNRVGAEAFF. The CDR3 DNA reads TGTGCCAGCAGCTTGACAAACAGGGTTGGCGCTGAAGCTTTCTTT.

The genes are TRBV7-9 and TRBJ2-2; D is undetermined. Germline CDR1 and CDR2: SEHNR and FQNEAQ (reference sequence). The CDR3 loop spans 14 amino acids. Deletions cut 3 bases from V and 2 bases from J, with 7 bases between. The CDR3 reads CASSLFLNTGELFF. CDR3 DNA: TGTGCCAGCAGCTTGTTCCTCAACACCGGGGAGCTGTTTTTT. Full variable domain (remainder filled in from reference TRBV7-9 and TRBJ2-2): DTGVSQNPRHKITKRGQNVTFRCDPISEHNRLYWYRQTLGQGPEFLTYFQNEAQLEKSRLLSDRFSAERPKGSFSTLEIQRTEQGDSAMYLCASSLFLNTGELFFGEGSRLTVL.